The T cell receptor beta chain described here comes from a study of regulatory T cells in long-lasting Graves disease. Trimming shortened V by 5 bases and J by 8 bases, and 16 bases separated the two germline ends. The CDR3 contains 14 residues. CDR1 and CDR2 (germline): SGHNT, YENEEA. Arm-PCR of CDR3 regions with iRepertoire HTBI primers generated TCR beta libraries. One entry per CDR3 protein results from TCRdb running MiXCR on the multiplex PCR reads. Of about 220,000 distinct CDR3 sequences in the sample, around a fifth are singletons; the top ten hold roughly 12%. Regarding time point: newly diagnosed GD, antithyroid drugs for less than 3 months. The TCR library was made from RNA extracted from PBMCs. To note about this clonotype: This clone may be a read error of a much larger clone one base away.

This same sample was also part of a study on T cells in Graves' hyperthyroidism and ophthalmopathy.

The sample was peripheral blood mononuclear cells (PBMCs), taken at new diagnosis, from a patient treated with antithyroid drugs. The V call is TRBV11-3, the J call TRBJ2-1; perhaps TRBD2 as D (7 bases). The sequence came from a woman aged 25-40 years with Graves disease. In nucleotides, the CDR3 is TGTGCCAGCAGCCCTTTAGGGGGGGACGATGAGCAGTTCTTC. It is translated as CASSPLGGDDEQFF.